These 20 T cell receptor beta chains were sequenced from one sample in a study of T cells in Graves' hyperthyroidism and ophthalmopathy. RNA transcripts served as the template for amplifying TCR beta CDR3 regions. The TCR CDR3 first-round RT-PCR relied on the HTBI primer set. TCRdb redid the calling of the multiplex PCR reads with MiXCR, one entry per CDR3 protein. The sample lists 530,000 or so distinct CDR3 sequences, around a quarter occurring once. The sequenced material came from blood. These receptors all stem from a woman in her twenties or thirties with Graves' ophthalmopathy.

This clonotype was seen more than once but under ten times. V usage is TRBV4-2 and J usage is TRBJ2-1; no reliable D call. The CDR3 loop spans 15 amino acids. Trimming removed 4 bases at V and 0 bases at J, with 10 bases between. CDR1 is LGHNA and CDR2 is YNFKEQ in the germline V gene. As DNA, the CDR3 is TGTGCCAGCAGCCTGACTGGAAACTCCTACAATGAGCAGTTCTTC. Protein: CASSLTGNSYNEQFF.

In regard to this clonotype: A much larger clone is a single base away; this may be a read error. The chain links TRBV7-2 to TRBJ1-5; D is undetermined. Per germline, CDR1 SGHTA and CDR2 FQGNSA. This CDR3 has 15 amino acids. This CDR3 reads CASSPGRLGNQPKHF. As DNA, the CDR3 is TGTGCCAGCAGCCCCGGGCGTTTGGGCAATCAGCCCAAGCATTTT.

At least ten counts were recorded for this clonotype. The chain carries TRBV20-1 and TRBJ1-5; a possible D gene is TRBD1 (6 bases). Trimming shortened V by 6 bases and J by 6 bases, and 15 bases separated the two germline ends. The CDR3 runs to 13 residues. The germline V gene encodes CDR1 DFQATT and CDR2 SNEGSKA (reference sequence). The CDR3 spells CSASQGIFQPQHF. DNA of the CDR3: TGCAGTGCCAGCCAGGGGATATTTCAGCCCCAGCATTTT.

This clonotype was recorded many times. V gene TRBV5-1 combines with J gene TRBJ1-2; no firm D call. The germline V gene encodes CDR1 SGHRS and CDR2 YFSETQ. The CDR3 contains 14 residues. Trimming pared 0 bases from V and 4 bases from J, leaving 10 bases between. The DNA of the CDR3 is TGCGCCAGCAGCTTGGGTGACGGGCCCTATGGCTACACCTTC. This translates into CASSLGDGPYGYTF.

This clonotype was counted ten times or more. CDR3 loop: CASSTSPGTQETQYF. The DNA of the CDR3 is TGTGCCAGTAGTACTTCACCGGGAACGCAAGAGACCCAGTACTTC. The V call is TRBV19, the J call TRBJ2-5, with D perhaps TRBD2 (5 bases). Germline-derived CDR1 and CDR2 are LNHDA and SQIVND (reference sequence). The V and J ends lost 4 bases and 2 bases respectively, with 14 bases between them. The CDR3 is 15 amino acids.

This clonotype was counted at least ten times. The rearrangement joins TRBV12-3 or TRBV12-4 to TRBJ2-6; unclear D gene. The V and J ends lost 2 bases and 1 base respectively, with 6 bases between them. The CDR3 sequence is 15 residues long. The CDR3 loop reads CASSLSPSGANVLTF. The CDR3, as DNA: TGTGCCAGCAGTTTATCCCCTTCTGGGGCCAACGTCCTGACTTTC.

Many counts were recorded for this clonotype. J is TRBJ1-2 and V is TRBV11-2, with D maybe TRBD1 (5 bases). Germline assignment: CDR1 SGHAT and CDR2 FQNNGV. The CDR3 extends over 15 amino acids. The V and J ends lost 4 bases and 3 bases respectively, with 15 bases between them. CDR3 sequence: CASSSVDGGDYGYTF. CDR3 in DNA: TGTGCCAGCAGCTCAGTGGACGGGGGGGACTATGGCTACACCTTC.

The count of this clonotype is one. CDR3 amino acids: CASSLSGATVGEQYF. Here the CDR3 DNA reads TGTGCCAGCAGTTTATCCGGGGCCACAGTGGGCGAGCAGTACTTC. The rearrangement joins TRBV27 to TRBJ2-7; D tentatively fits TRBD1 or TRBD2 (5 bases each). Trimming shortened V by 0 bases and J by 6 bases, and 15 bases separated the two germline ends. Per germline, CDR1 MNHEY and CDR2 SMNVEV (reference sequence). The CDR3 consists of 15 residues.

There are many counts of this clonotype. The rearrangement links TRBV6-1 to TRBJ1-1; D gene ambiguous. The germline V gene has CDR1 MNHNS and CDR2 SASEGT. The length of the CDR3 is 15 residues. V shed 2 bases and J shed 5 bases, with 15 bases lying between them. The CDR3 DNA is TGTGCCAGCAGTGAACAAGAGGCAGTCCCTACTGAAGCTTTCTTT. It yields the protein CASSEQEAVPTEAFF.

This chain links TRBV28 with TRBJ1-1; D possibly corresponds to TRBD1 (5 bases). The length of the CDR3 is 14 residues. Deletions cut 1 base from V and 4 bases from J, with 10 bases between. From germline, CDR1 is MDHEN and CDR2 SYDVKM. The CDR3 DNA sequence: TGTGCCAGCAGTTTATCGGTGGGGGGCACTGAAGCTTTCTTT. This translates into CASSLSVGGTEAFF.

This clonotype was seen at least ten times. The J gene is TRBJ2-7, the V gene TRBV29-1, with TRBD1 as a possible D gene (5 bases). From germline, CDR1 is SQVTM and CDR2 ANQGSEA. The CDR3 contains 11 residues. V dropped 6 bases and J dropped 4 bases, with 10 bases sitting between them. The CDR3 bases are TGCAGCGTCGATTCAGGGTACGAGCAGTACTTC. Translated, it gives CSVDSGYEQYF.

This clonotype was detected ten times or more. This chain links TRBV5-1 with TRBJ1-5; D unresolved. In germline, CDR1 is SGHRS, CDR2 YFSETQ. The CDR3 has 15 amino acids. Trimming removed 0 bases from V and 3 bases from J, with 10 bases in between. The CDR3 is CASSLGGTDNQPQHF. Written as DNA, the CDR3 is TGCGCCAGCAGCTTGGGGGGAACGGACAATCAGCCCCAGCATTTT.

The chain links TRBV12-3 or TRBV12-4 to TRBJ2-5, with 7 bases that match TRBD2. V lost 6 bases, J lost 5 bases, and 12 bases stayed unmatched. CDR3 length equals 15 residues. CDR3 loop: CASRSLGGGGETQYF. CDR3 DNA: TGTGCCAGCAGGTCTCTTGGGGGGGGAGGGGAGACCCAGTACTTC.

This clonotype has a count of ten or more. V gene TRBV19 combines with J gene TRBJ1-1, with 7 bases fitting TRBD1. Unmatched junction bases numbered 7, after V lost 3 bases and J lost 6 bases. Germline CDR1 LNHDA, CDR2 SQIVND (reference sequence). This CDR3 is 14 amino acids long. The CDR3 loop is CASSMTPDRAEAFF. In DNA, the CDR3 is TGTGCCAGTAGTATGACCCCCGACAGGGCTGAAGCTTTCTTT.

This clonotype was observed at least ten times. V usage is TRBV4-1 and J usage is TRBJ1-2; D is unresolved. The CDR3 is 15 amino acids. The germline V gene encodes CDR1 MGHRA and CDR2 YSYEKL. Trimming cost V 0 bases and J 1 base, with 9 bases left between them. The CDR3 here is CASSQDRENNYGYTF. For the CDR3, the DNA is TGCGCCAGCAGCCAAGATAGGGAGAATAACTATGGCTACACCTTC.

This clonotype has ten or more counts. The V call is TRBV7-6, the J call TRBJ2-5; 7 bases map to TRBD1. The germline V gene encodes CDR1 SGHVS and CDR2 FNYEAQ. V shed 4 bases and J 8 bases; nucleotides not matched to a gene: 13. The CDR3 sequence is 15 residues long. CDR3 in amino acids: CASSSLRTGSGTQYF. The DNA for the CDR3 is TGTGCCAGCAGCTCACTCAGGACAGGCTCGGGCACCCAGTACTTC.

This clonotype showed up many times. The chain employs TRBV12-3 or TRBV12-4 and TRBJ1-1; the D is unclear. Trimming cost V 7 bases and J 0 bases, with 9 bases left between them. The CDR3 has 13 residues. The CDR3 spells CASISILNTEAFF. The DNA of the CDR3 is TGTGCCAGCATTAGTATCCTGAACACTGAAGCTTTCTTT.

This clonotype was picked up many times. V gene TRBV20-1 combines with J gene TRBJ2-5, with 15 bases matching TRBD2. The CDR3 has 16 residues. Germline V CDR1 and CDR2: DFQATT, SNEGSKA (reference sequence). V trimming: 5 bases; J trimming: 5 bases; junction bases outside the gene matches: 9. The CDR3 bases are TGCAGTGCTTTACAAGGACTAGCGGGGGGGCCTGAGACCCAGTACTTC. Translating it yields CSALQGLAGGPETQYF.

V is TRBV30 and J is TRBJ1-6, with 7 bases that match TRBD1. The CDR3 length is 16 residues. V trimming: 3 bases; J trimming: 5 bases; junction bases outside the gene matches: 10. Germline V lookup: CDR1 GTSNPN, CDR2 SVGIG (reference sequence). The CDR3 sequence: CAWRLTGSWHNSPLHF. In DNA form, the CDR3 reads TGTGCCTGGAGACTGACAGGGTCGTGGCATAATTCACCCCTCCACTTT.

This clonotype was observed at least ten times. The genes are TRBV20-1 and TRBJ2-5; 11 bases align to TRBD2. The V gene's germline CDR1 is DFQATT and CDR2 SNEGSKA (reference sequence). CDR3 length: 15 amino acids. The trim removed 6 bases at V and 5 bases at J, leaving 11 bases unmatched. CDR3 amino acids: CSAFPLAGGRETQYF. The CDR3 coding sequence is TGCAGTGCCTTCCCGTTAGCGGGGGGGCGGGAGACCCAGTACTTC.